Included here is one T cell receptor (beta chain) sequence, with context. This sample is drawn from a study of OX40 agonist ivuxolimab in advanced cancers. The V gene end was trimmed by 2 bases and the J gene end by 7 bases; junction bases not matched to a gene: 8. This CDR3 contains 14 residues. From germline, CDR1 is SGHTA and CDR2 FQGNSA. Sequenced by immunoSEQ multiplex PCR; TCRdb stores in-frame clones only, minus some. The profile shows 60,000 to 95,000 clones, over 75% of them singletons. This sample comprised CD4+ or CD8+ T cells sorted from blood, obtained in a trial of the OX40 agonist ivuxolimab. The TCR was taken from an adult with an advanced solid tumor such as melanoma, head and neck, liver or kidney cancer. This chain connects TRBV7-2 to TRBJ2-7; 7 bases map to TRBD1. The CDR3 sequence is CASSLLGQDEEQYF. The CDR3 DNA follows: TGTGCCAGCAGCTTACTCGGACAGGATGAAGAGCAGTACTTC. Filled out from reference TRBV7-2 and TRBJ2-7, the complete variable domain reads GAGVSQSPSNKVTEKGKDVELRCDPISGHTALYWYRQSLGQGLEFLIYFQGNSAPDKSGLPSDRFSAERTGGSVSTLTIQRTQQEDSAVYLCASSLLGQDEEQYFGPGTRLTVT.